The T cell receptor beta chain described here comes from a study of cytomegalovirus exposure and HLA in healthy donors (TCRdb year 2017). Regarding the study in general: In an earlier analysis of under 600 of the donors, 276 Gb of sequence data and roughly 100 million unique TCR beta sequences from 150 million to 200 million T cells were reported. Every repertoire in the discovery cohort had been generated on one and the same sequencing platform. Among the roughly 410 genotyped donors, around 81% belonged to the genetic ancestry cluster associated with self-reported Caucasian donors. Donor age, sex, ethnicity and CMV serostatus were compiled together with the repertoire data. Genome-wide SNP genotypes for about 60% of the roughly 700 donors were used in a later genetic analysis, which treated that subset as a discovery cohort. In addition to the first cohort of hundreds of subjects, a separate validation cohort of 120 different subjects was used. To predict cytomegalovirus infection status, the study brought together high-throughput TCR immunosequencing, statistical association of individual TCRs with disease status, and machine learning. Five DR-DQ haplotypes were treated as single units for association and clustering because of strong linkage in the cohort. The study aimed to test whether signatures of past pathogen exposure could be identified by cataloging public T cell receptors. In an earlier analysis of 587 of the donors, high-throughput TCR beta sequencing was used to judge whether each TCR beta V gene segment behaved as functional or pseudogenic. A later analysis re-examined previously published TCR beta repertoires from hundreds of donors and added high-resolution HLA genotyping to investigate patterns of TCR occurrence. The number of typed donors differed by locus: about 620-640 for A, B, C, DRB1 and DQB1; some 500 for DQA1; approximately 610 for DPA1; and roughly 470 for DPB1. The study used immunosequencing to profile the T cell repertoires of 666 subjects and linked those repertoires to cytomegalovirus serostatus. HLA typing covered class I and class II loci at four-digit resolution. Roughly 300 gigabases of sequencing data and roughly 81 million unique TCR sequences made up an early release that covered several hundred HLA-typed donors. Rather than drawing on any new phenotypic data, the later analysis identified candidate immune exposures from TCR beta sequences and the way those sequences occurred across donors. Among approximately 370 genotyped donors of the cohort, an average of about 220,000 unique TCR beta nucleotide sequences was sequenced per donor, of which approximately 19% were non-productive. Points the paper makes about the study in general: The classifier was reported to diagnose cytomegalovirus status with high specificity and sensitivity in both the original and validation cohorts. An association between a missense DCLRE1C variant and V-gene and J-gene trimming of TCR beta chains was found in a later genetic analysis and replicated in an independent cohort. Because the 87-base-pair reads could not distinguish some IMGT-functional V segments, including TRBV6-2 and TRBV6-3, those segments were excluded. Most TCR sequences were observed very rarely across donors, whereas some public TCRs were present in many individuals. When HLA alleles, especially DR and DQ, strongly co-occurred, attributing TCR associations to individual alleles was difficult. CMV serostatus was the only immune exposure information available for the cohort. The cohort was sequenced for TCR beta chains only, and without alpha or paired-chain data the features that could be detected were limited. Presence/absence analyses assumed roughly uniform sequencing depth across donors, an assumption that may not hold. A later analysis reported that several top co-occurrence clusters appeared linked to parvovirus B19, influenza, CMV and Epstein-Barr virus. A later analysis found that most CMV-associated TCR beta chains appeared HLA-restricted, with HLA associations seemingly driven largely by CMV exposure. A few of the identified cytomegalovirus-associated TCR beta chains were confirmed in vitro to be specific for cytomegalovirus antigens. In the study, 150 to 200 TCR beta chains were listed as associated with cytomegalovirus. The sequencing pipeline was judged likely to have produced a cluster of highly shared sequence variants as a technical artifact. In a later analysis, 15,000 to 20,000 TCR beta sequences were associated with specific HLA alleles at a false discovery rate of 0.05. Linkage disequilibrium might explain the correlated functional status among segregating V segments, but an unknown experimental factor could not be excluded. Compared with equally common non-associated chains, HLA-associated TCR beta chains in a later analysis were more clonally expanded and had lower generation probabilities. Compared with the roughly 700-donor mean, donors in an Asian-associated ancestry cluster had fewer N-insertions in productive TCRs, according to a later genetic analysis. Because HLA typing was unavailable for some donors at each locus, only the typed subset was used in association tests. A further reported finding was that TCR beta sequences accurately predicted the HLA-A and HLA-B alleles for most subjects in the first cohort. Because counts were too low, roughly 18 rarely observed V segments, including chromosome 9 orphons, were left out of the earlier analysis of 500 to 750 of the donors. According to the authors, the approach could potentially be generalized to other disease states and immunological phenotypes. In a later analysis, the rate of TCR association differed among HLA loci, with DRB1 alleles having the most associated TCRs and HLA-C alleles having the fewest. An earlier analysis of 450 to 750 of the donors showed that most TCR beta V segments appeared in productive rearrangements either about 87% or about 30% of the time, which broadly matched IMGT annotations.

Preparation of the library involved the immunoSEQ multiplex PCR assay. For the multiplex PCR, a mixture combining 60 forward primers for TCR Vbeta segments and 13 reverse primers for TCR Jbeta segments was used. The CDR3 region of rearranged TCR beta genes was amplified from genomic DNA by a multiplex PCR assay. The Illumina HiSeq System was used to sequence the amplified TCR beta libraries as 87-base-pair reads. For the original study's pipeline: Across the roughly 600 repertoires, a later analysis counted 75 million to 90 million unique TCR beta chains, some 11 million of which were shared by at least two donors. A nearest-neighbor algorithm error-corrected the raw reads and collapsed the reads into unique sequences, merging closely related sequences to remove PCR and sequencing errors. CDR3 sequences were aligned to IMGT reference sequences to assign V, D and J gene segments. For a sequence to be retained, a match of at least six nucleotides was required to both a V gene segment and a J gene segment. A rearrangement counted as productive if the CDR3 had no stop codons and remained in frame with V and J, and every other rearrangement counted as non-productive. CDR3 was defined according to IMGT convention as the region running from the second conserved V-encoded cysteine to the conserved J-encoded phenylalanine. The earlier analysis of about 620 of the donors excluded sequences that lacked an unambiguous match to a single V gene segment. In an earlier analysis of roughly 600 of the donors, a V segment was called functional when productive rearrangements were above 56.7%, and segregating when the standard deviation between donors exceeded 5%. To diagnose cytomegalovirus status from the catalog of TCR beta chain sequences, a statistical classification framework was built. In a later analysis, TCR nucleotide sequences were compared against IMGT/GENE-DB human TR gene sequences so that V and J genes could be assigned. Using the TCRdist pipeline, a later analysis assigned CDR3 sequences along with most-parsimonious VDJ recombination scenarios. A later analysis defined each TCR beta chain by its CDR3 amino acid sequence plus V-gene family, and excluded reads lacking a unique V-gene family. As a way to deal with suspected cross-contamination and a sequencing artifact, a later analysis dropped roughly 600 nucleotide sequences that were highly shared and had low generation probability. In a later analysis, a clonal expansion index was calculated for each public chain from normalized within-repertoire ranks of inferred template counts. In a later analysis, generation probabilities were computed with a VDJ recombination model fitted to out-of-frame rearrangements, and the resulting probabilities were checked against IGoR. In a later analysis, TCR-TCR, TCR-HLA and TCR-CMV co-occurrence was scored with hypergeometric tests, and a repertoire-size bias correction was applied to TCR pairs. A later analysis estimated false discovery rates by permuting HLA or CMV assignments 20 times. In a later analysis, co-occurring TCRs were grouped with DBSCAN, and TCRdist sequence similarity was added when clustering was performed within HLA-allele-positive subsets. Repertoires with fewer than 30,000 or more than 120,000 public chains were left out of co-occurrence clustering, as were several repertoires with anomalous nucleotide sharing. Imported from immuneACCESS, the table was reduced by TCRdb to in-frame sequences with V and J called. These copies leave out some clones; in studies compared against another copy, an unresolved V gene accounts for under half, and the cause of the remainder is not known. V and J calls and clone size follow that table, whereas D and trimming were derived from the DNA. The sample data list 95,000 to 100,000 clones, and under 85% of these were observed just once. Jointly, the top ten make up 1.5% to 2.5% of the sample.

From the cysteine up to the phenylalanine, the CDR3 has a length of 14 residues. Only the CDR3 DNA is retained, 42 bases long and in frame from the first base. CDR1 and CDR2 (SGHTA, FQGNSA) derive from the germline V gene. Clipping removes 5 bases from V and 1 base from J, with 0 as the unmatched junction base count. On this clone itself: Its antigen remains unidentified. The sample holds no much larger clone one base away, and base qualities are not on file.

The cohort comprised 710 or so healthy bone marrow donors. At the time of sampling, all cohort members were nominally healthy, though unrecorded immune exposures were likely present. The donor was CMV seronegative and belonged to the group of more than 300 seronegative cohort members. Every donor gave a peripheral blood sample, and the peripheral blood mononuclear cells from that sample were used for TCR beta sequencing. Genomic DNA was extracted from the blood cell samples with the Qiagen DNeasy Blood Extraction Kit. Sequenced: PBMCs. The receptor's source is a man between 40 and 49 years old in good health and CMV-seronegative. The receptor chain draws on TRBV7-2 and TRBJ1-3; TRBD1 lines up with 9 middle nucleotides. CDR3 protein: CASSGTGSGNTIYF. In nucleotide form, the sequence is TGTGCCAGCAGCGGGACAGGGTCTGGAAACACCATATATTTT.